This entry features one T cell receptor (beta chain) sequence. Its target is unknown. Assay used: immunoSEQ multiplex PCR; TCRdb lists only in-frame clones, some missing. Of 140,000 to 150,000 clones listed, about 93% are singletons. The data derive from a study of T cell responses to AZD1222 COVID-19 vaccine. Germline values: CDR1 SGHDN, CDR2 FVKESK. V was clipped by 0 bases and J by 6 bases, with 8 bases between them. The CDR3 is 14 amino acids. The study's findings and limits: The donor group comprised mostly white British people and more females; the analysis possibly underestimated clonal diversity.

Sequences were derived from peripheral blood, sampled on day 0 of AZD1222 vaccination. The V gene is TRBV14, the J gene TRBJ2-2; D gene unclear. The TCR originated in an adult in good health. The CDR3 sequence: CASSQDLGPGELFF. CDR3 sequence (DNA): TGTGCCAGCAGCCAAGATCTAGGTCCCGGGGAGCTGTTTTTT.